The text below deals with one T cell receptor (beta chain). This clonotype was detected only a few times. The antigen it recognizes is unknown. One base away there is no much larger clone; base qualities are not given. The library was made by 5' RACE. The run used an Illumina HiSeq 2000. Template switching added a universal primer binding site, and the final cDNA carried a unique molecular identifier that allowed TCR cDNA molecules to be counted accurately. First-strand cDNA for TCR alpha and beta chains was synthesized from specific primers in the conserved constant-segment region. To control for contamination, every cDNA library was double barcoded, receiving both a SMART-Mk sample barcode and Illumina barcodes. Two successive PCR steps introduced TruSeq adapter sequences along with Illumina sample barcodes. The TCR alpha and beta cDNA libraries were sequenced on the Illumina HiSeq platform using custom primers. The original pipeline was this. Unique molecular identifiers were extracted from raw reads with MiGEC, and CDR3 positions were determined with MiXCR. For each individual, recombination models were inferred using an EM algorithm with the repgenHMM and IGoR tools. Shared clonotypes were analyzed with the tcR package in R, and sharing was normalized by the product of cloneset sizes. Out-of-frame nonproductive sequences were analyzed to study raw recombination free of thymic and clonal selection effects. The public sequencing data were trimmed at Q25 with fastp and processed into clonotypes with MiXCR by TCRdb, which kept only in-frame beta chains. Rows are combined by CDR3 protein, so each entry shows the most common genes and DNA. The V and J calls follow TCRdb's processing rather than the paper's. This sample comprises hundreds of thousands of distinct CDR3 sequences, 8.5% to 9% of them detected only once. 0.98% of the sample is held by the ten biggest clonotypes.

This sample was included in a study of identical twins (dated by TCRdb to between 2015 and 2016). For the study in its entirety: TCR alpha and beta repertoires from monozygotic twins, unrelated adults of various ages and cord blood were deep-sequenced to test whether fetal clonotypes persist. To rule out contamination, the twin experiments were replicated at different times with different library preparation protocols.

Every donor was a healthy Caucasian. The twin cohort consisted of three pairs of female monozygotic twins, all aged roughly 18 to 29 years. Peripheral blood mononuclear cells were the source from which RNA for the TCR libraries was isolated. The germline V gene provides CDR1 MGHDK and CDR2 SYGVNS. The CDR3 contains 16 residues, cysteine and phenylalanine counted. CDR3 DNA only is kept here, 48 bases in frame from base 1. V loses 1 base of germline sequence and J loses 0 bases, and the interval between the two ends is 9 bases. The investigation overall reported the following: Because the same donors could not be followed over many years, conclusions were based on cross-sectional statistical analysis. Abundant cord blood beta clonotypes had fewer insertions, young adult naive repertoires showed a similar but weaker trend, and memory repertoires showed no such trend. In beta out-of-frame sequences, excess twin sharing was weaker, because having fewer shared sequences lowered the signal-to-noise ratio. Out-of-frame TCR alpha sharing in monozygotic twins was systematically underestimated by recombination models, whereas sharing between unrelated individuals was in agreement with the recombination models. Zero-insertion analyses could be partly confounded by invariant T cells such as MAIT and iNKT, though diverse VJ usage argued against such confounding for most clonotypes. Compared with coincidental sharing between unrelated individuals, an excess of low generation-probability sequences was observed among out-of-frame TCR alpha sequences shared between twins.

These same data were also listed under a study on yellow fever vaccine responses in identical twins. That second report states: According to the authors, the vaccine-induced T cell response in identical twins seemed to be partly convergent and partly specific to each individual. Focusing on identical twins, the study followed the T cell clones that responded to the vaccine, and did so with precision.

The sequenced sample was PBMCs. This clonotype was obtained from a woman in her late teens or twenties in good health. The chain uses TRBV25-1 and TRBJ2-2; TRBD1 might be the D gene, on 6 matching bases. The DNA sequence follows: TGTGCCAGCAGTGAATCTAACAGGGCGAACACCGGGGAGCTGTTTTTT. It translates as CASSESNRANTGELFF. The CDR3, completed at both ends by the reference TRBV25-1 and TRBJ2-2 genes, gives the full variable domain EADIYQTPRYLVIGTGKKITLECSQTMGHDKMYWYQQDPGMELHLIHYSYGVNSTEKGDLSSESTVSRIRTEHFPLTLESARPSHTSQYLCASSESNRANTGELFFGEGSRLTVL.